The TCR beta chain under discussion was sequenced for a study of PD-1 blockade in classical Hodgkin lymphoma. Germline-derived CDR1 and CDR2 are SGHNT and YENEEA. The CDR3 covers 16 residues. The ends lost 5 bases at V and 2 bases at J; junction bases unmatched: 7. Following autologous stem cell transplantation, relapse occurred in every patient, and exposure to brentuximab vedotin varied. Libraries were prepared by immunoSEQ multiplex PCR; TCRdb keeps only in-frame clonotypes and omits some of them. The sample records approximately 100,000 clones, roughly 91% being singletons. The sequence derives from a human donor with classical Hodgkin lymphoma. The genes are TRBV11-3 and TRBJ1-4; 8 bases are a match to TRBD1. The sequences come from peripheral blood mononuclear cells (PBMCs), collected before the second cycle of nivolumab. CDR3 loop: CASSRTGTATNEKLFF. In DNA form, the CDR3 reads TGTGCCAGCAGCCGGACAGGGACGGCGACTAATGAAAAACTGTTTTTT.